This TCR beta chain was sequenced during a study of long-term antiretroviral therapy in people with HIV (dated 2022 in TCRdb). Regarding the complete study: Collection of the earliest samples took place about a decade ahead of the 2015 WHO recommendation for immediate ART, at a time when ART was typically delayed until CD4 counts fell. Whether ART initiation and durable HIV suppression were associated with changes in peripheral blood TRB repertoire composition and diversity was tested in a retrospective serial study. From some 30 adults with confirmed HIV infection, the cohort provided fewer than 200 cryopreserved PBMC samples, gathered serially across a mean of approximately six years (range 1-12). About 35% of the 30 participants with HIV were female. No cross-contamination during QIAcube processing was seen in test extractions of a monoclonal T-cell line run alongside roughly 35 polyclonal samples.

What the study reported, not specific to this receptor: Since PBMC availability was limited, sequencing covered only the TCR beta chain, with no alpha chain pairing. Starting ART was linked to a significant rise in TRB diversity, yet even after long-term ART the diversity remained significantly lower than in transplant donor controls. No data were available on ART adherence, viral resistance or therapy changes, limiting inferences about post-ART repertoire changes. Unsorted PBMC were profiled instead of sorted CD4+ and CD8+ T cells because pre-ART samples had limited cell numbers. The samples were dated from about 2003 to 2018, and the ART regimens that were used may be less effective than current ART regimens. Compared with controls, HIV repertoires had narrower CDR3 length ranges, and the network structure pointed to an antigen-experienced repertoire that shifted only slightly toward naive after ART. Expanded TRB clones identified before ART initiation dominated the repertoire across all time points, though the dominance fluctuated and decreased in many PLHIV after ART.

CDR1 LNHDA and CDR2 SQIVND were looked up in the germline V gene (reference sequence). The CDR3 starts with the cysteine, ends with the phenylalanine, and has 15 residues. Only the CDR3 part of the read is kept: 45 bases, read in frame from the first base. Deletion took 3 bases off V and 0 bases off J, with a span of 9 bases between the germline ends. The immunoSEQ hsTCRB v3.0 assay was used at survey level resolution to sequence the TRB variable region. The targeted TRB sequencing depth was about 40,000-50,000 T-cell genomes per sample. Pooled TRB libraries were sequenced on an Illumina MiSeq with a v3 150-cycle kit. In the paper's pipeline: Repertoire analysis was performed in R inside a reproducible Nextflow workflow that covered QC, data transformation and analysis. Custom analyses were implemented in LymphoSeq2, an R package for AIRR-Seq data exploration. Several samples that produced fewer than 5000 total TRB sequences were removed, so some 190 HIV repertoires were analyzed. Among the roughly 180 retained HIV repertoires, some 59 were collected before ART initiation and around 130 after ART initiation. Repertoires were downsampled to 5000 TRB nucleotide sequences, and summary statistics were averaged over 100 downsampling iterations. The analysis kept only TRB sequences whose CDR3 regions were at least seven amino acids long. Diversity was assessed using a clonality score derived from Shannon entropy and using the Gini coefficient. In the repertoire networks, any two of the top 5000 CDR3 amino acid sequences were connected whenever the two sequences differed by an edit distance of one. For TRB CDR3 amino acid sequences, GLIPH2 was used to predict antigen specificity groups and MHC restriction. To flag known associations with CMV, EBV, HIV or tissue antigens, CDR3 amino acid sequences were compared against VDJdb and McPAS-TCR. Pre-ART, post-ART and control groups were compared with Wilcoxon signed-rank tests and Holm-Bonferroni correction. This is the immuneACCESS table as TCRdb keeps it, with only in-frame sequences that have V and J called. A part of the clones is gone; compared with another copy, unresolved V genes explain less than half, and the rest is unexplained. V and J calls and clone size are copied from that table; D and trimming were computed from the DNA. This sample has 25,000 to 35,000 clones in its table, and 95% of those were observed once. 8% to 10% of the sample is taken by the ten largest.

In the case of this clone: Its antigen is not yet known. No qualities accompany the bases; no much larger clone lies one base away.

Participants were included only if at least one PBMC sample before ART initiation and at least two post-ART samples were available. All participants with HIV were treated in the United States of America. Before DNA extraction, cryopreserved samples of about 1-11 million PBMC were thawed and then washed. At the time of the earliest PBMC sample, participants with HIV were aged between roughly 23 and 60 years. Per participant, PBMC samples came from 1-4 timepoints prior to ART initiation and 2-8 timepoints following ART initiation, for a median of 7 samples. For every participant, serial HIV viral load, CD4+ T-cell count, ART history and demographic data were obtained. Genomic DNA was extracted from unsorted PBMC with a Qiagen kit on a QIAcube, processed in batches of 12 samples.

This sample comprised unsorted PBMCs, obtained 5.3 years after starting antiretroviral therapy. This receptor was taken from a man under 40 with HIV. Recombination joined TRBV19 with TRBJ1-5, with the D segment identity uncertain. At the DNA level, the sequence is TGTGCCAGTAGTATCGGGCACTATAGCAATCAGCCCCAGCATTTT. Protein translation: CASSIGHYSNQPQHF.